The sequence of this T cell receptor beta chain was determined in a study of CD8 T cells in Susac syndrome. The sequenced target, TCR beta, came from blood CD8+ and CD4+ T cells. Relapsing-remitting disease, either stable or active, was present in the multiple sclerosis controls, who were treatment-naive patients. With V trimmed by 5 bases and J by 6 bases, 14 bases remained unmatched. Germline CDR1 reads DFQATT; CDR2 reads SNEGSKA (reference sequence). The CDR3 contains 15 residues. The RNA input was roughly 0.45 to 1 ug, and it was reverse transcribed with random hexamers. Amplification of TCR beta CDR3 was carried out by immunoSEQ multiplex PCR, which covered 54 Vbeta and 13 Jbeta segments. One entry per CDR3 protein, called by TCRdb with MiXCR from the immunoSEQ multiplex PCR reads. Here the sample spans 150,000 or so distinct CDR3 sequences, approximately 93% being singletons.

The chain couples TRBV20-1 to TRBJ2-3, with 7 bases identical to TRBD2. The receptor was isolated from a human donor with multiple sclerosis. Sample: CD4+ T cells from PBMCs. The CDR3 region has the DNA TGCAGTGCTGGCTCCCCGCGGGAGCCCGGGGATACGCAGTATTTT. This gives the protein CSAGSPREPGDTQYF.